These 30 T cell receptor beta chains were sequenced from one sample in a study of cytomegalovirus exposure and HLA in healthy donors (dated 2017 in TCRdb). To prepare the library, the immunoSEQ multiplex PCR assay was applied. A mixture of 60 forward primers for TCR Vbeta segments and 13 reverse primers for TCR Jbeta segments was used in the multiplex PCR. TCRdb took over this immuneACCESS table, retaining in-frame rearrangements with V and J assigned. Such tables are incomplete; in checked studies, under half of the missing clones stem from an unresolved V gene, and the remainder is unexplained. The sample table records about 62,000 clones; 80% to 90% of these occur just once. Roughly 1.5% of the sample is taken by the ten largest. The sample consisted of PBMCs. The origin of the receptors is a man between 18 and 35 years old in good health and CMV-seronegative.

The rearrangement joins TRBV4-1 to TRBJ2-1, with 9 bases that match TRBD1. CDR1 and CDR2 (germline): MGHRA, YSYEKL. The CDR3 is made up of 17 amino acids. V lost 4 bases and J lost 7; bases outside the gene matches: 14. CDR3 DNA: TGCGCCAGCAGCCCCTTGCTAGGACAGGGGATGAGAAATGAGCAGTTCTTC. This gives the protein CASSPLLGQGMRNEQFF.

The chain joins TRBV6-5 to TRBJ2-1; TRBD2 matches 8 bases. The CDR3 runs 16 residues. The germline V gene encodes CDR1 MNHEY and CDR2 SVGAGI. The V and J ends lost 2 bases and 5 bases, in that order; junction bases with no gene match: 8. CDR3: CASSYDIRGGNNEQFF. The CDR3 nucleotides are TGTGCCAGCAGTTACGATATCCGGGGGGGCAACAATGAGCAGTTCTTC.

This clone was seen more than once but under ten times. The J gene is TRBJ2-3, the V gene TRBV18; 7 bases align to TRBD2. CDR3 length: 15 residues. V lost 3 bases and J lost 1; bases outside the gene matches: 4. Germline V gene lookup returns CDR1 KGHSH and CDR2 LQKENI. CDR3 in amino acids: CASSPQAGRTDTQYF. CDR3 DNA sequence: TGTGCCAGCTCACCGCAAGCGGGGCGCACAGATACGCAGTATTTT.

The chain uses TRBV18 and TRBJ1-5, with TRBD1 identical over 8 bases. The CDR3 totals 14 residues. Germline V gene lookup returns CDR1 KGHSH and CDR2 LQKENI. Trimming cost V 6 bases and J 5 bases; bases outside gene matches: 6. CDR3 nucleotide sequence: TGTGCCAGCTCCCCGACAGGGGTTGATCAGCCCCAGCATTTT. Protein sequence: CASSPTGVDQPQHF.

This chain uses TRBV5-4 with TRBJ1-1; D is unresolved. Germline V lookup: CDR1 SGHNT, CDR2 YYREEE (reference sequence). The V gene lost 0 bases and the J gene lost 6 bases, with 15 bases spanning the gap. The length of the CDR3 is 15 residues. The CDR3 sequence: CASSLGQRAHSEAFF. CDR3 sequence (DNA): TGTGCCAGCAGCTTGGGGCAGAGGGCTCATTCTGAAGCTTTCTTT.

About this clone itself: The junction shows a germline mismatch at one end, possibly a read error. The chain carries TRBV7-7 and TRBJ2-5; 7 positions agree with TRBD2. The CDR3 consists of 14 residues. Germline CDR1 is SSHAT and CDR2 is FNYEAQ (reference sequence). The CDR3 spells CASSLGLGQETQYF. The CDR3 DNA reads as TGTGCTAGCAGCTTAGGACTAGGCCAAGAGACCCAGTACTTC.

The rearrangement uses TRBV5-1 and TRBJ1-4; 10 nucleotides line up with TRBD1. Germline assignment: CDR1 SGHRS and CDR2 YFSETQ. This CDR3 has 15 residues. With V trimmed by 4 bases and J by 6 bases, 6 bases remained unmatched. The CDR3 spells CASSKRTGGDEKLFF. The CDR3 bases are TGCGCCAGCAGCAAGCGGACAGGGGGGGATGAAAAACTGTTTTTT.

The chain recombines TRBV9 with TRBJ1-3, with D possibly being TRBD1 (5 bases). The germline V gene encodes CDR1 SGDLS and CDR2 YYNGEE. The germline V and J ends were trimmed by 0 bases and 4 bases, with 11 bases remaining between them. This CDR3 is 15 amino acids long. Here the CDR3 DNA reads TGTGCCAGCAGCGTAGGGGCAGGGCTAGGAAACACCATATATTTT. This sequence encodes CASSVGAGLGNTIYF. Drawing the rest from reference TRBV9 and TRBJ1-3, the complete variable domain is DSGVTQTPKHLITATGQRVTLRCSPRSGDLSVYWYQQSLDQGLQFLIQYYNGEERAKGNILERFSAQQFPDLHSELNLSSLELGDSALYFCASSVGAGLGNTIYFGEGSWLTVV.

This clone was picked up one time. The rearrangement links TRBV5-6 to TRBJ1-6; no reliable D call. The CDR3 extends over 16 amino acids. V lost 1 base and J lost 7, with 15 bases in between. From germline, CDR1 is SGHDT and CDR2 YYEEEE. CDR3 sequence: CASSLLLEERNSPLHF. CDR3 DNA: TGTGCCAGCAGCTTGCTCTTGGAGGAGAGAAATTCACCCCTCCACTTT. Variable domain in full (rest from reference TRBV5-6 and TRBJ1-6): DAGVTQSPTHLIKTRGQQVTLRCSPKSGHDTVSWYQQALGQGPQFIFQYYEEEERQRGNFPDRFSGHQFPNYSSELNVNALLLGDSALYLCASSLLLEERNSPLHFGNGTRLTVT.

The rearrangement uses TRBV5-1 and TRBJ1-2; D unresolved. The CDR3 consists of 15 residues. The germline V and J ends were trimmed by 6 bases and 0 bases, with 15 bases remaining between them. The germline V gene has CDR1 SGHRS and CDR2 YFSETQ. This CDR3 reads CASTLRLESNYGYTF. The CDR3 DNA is TGCGCCAGCACCCTAAGACTGGAATCTAACTATGGCTACACCTTC.

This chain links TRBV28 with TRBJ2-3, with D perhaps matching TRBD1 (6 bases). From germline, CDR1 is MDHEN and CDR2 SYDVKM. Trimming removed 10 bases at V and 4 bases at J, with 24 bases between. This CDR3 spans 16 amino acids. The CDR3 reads CATSNGQPARADTQYF. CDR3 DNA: TGTGCCACCTCGAACGGACAGCCAGCCCGGGCAGATACGCAGTATTTT.

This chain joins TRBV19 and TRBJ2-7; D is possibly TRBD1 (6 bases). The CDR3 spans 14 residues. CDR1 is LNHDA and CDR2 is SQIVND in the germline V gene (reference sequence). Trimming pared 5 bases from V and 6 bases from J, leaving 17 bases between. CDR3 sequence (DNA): TGTGCCAGTAGTGTCCAGGGGCAGTCTGGCGAGCAGTACTTC. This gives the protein CASSVQGQSGEQYF.

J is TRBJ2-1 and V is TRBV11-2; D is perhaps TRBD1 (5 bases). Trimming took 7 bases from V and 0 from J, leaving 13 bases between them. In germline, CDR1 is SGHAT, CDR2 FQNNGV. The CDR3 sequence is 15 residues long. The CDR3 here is CASIKGSSSYNEQFF. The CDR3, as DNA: TGTGCCAGCATCAAGGGGTCTAGCTCCTACAATGAGCAGTTCTTC.

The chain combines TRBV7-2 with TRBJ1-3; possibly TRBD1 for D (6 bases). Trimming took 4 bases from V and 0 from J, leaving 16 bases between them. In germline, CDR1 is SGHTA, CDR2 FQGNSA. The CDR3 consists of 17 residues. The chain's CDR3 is CASSSDSTSHSGNTIYF. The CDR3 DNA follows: TGTGCCAGCAGCTCGGACAGCACCTCTCACTCTGGAAACACCATATATTTT.

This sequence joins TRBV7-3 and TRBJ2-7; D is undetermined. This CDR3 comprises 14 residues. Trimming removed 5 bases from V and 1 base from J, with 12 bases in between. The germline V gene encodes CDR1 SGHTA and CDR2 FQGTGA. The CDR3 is CASSLRHISYEQYF. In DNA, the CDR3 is TGTGCCAGCAGCCTGCGACACATTTCCTACGAGCAGTACTTC.

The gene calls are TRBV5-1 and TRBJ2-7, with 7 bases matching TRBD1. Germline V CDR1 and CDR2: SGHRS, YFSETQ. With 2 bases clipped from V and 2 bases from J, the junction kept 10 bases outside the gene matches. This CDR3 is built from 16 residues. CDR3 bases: TGCGCCAGCAGCTTATCATCGGGACAGAACACCTACGAGCAGTACTTC. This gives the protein CASSLSSGQNTYEQYF.

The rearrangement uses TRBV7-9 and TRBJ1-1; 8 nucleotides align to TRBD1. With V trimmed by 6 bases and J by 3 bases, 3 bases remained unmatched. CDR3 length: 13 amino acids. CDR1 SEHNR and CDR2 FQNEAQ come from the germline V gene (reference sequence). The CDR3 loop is CASRAQGDTEAFF. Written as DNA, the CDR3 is TGTGCCAGCAGAGCACAGGGGGACACTGAAGCTTTCTTT.

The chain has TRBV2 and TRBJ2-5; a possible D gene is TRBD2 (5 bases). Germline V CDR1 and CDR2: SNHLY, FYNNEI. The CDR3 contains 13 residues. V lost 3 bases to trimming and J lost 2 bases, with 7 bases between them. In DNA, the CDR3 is TGTGCCAGCAGTGATGAGGGACAAGAGACCCAGTACTTC. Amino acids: CASSDEGQETQYF.

The CDR3 DNA follows: TGCAGCGTTGAAGATCGGGCAGGGGGTGTAGTGGAGACCCAGTACTTC. This encodes CSVEDRAGGVVETQYF. The V and J genes are TRBV29-1 and TRBJ2-5; 7 bases line up with TRBD1. After removal of 0 bases from V and 5 bases from J, the junction contained 12 bases not matched to a gene. From germline, CDR1 is SQVTM and CDR2 ANQGSEA. This CDR3 contains 16 residues.

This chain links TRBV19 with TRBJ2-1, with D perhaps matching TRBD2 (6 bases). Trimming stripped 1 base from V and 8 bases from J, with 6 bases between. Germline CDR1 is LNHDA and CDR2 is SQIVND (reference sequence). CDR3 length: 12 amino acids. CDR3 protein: CASSIGGDEQFF. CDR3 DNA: TGTGCCAGTAGTATAGGCGGGGATGAGCAGTTCTTC.

CDR3: CASSRSAGTDTQYF. CDR3 sequence (DNA): TGTGCCAGCTCACGCTCAGCGGGCACAGATACGCAGTATTTT. This chain joins TRBV18 and TRBJ2-3, with a tentative D call TRBD2 (5 bases). This CDR3 contains 14 residues. Germline V gene lookup returns CDR1 KGHSH and CDR2 LQKENI. Trimming left V 4 bases short and J 1 base short, with 9 bases between. Complete variable domain (other parts from reference TRBV18 and TRBJ2-3): NAGVMQNPRHLVRRRGQEARLRCSPMKGHSHVYWYRQLPEEGLKFMVYLQKENIIDESGMPKERFSAEFPKEGPSILRIQQVVRGDSAAYFCASSRSAGTDTQYFGPGTRLTVL.

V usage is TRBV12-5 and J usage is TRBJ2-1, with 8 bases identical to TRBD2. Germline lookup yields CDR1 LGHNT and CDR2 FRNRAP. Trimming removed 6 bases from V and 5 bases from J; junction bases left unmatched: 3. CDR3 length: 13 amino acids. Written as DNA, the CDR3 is TGTGCTAGTGGGAGTAGCGGGGACAATGAGCAGTTCTTC. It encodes CASGSSGDNEQFF.

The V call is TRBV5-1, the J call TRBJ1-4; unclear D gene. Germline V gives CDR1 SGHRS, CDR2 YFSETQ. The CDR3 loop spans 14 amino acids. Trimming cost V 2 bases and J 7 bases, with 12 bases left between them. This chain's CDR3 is CASSFVGRGEKLFF. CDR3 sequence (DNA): TGCGCCAGCAGCTTCGTCGGCCGGGGTGAAAAACTGTTTTTT.

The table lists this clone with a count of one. CDR3 nucleotides: TGTGCCAGCAGACTAAATAGCAATCAGCCCCAGCATTTT. Its protein is CASRLNSNQPQHF. The rearrangement links TRBV6-1 to TRBJ1-5; D gene uncertain. Trimming shortened V by 6 bases and J by 0 bases, and 6 bases separated the two germline ends. Germline assignment: CDR1 MNHNS and CDR2 SASEGT. The CDR3 spans 13 residues.

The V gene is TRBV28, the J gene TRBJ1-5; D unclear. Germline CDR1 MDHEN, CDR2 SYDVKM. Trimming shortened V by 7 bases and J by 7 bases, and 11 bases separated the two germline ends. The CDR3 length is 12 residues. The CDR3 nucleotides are TGTGCCAGCACCCTGGCCGGGCAGCCCCAGCATTTT. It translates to CASTLAGQPQHF.

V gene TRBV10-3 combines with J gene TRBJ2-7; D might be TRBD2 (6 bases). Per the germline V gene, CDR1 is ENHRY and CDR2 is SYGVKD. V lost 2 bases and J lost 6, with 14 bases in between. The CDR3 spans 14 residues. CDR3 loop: CAISEVGGRAEQYF. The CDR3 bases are TGTGCCATCAGTGAGGTGGGAGGTAGGGCCGAGCAGTACTTC.

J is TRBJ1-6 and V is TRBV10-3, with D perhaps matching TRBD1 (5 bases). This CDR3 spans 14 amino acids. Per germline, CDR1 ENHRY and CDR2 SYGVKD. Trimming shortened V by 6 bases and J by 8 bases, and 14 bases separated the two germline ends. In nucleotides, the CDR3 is TGTGCCATCAGGGGACTCCCGGATGATTCACCCCTCCACTTT. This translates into CAIRGLPDDSPLHF.

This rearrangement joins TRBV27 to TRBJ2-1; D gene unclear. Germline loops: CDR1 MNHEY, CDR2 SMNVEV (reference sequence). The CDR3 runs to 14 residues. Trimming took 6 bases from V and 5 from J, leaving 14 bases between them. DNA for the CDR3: TGTGCCAGCAGCCCACCCGCGGCGGACAATGAGCAGTTCTTC. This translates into CASSPPAADNEQFF.

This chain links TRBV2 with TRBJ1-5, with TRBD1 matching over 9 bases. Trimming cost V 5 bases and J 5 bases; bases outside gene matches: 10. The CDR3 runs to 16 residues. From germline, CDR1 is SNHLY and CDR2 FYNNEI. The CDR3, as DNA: TGTGCCAGCAGTAAGGAGACAGGGGGTTTGGATCAGCCCCAGCATTTT. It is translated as CASSKETGGLDQPQHF.

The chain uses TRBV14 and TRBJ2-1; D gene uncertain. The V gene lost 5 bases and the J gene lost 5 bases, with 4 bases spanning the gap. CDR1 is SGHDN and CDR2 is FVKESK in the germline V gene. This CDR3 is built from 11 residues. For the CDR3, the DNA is TGTGCCAGCAGCTATAACAATGAGCAGTTCTTC. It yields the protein CASSYNNEQFF.